This passage covers 10 T cell receptor beta chains from one sample sequenced in a study of blood T cell repertoires in COVID-19 (dated by TCRdb to about 2020). The method was the immunoSEQ multiplex PCR assay. Entries here come from immuneACCESS through TCRdb and include only in-frame sequences with V and J called. Some clones fail to appear in such tables; in the studies checked, an unresolved V gene covers under half of the shortfall, and the cause of the remainder is unknown. The sample table records fewer than 250,000 clones; 80% to 85% of these occur just once. Of the sample, roughly a tenth is held by the ten largest clones. The material sequenced was peripheral blood. All receptors derive from a woman older than 75 with COVID-19, enrolled during active disease.

The chain recombines TRBV5-4 with TRBJ1-2; TRBD1 might be the D (6 bases). The germline V gene encodes CDR1 SGHNT and CDR2 YYREEE (reference sequence). V lost 4 bases and J lost 5, with 9 bases in between. This CDR3 comprises 12 residues. Written as DNA, the CDR3 is TGTGCCAGCAGCCCCGGACAGTATGGCTACACCTTC. Its translation: CASSPGQYGYTF.

The chain recombines TRBV27 with TRBJ1-4; the D gene is possibly TRBD1 (6 bases). Deletions cut 6 bases from V and 8 bases from J, with 16 bases between. The germline V gene encodes CDR1 MNHEY and CDR2 SMNVEV (reference sequence). This CDR3 spans 14 amino acids. DNA for the CDR3: TGTGCCAGCAGCGCCGGGGGGCTAGGAGAAAAACTGTTTTTT. It is translated as CASSAGGLGEKLFF.

This rearrangement joins TRBV5-1 to TRBJ2-3; 9 nucleotides align to TRBD1. V shed 5 bases and J 1 base; nucleotides not matched to a gene: 8. This CDR3 spans 16 amino acids. Per germline, CDR1 SGHRS and CDR2 YFSETQ. Here the CDR3 reads CASSPGGQGRTDTQYF. DNA for the CDR3: TGCGCCAGCAGTCCGGGGGGACAGGGCCGCACAGATACGCAGTATTTT. Full variable domain (rest looked up from reference TRBV5-1 and TRBJ2-3): KAGVTQTPRYLIKTRGQQVTLSCSPISGHRSVSWYQQTPGQGLQFLFEYFSETQRNKGNFPGRFSGRQFSNSRSEMNVSTLELGDSALYLCASSPGGQGRTDTQYFGPGTRLTVL.

J is TRBJ1-3 and V is TRBV5-1, with D perhaps TRBD1 (5 bases). Germline V CDR1 and CDR2: SGHRS, YFSETQ. The germline V and J ends were trimmed by 3 bases and 1 base, with 8 bases remaining between them. CDR3 length: 14 amino acids. DNA of the CDR3: TGCGCCAGCAGCTCAGGGTCTTCTGGAAACACCATATATTTT. Protein sequence: CASSSGSSGNTIYF.

The chain couples TRBV12-3 or TRBV12-4 to TRBJ2-5; tentative D call: TRBD1 (5 bases). The CDR3 sequence is 13 residues long. With 6 bases removed from V and 9 bases from J, the gap between germline ends came to 17 bases. This chain's CDR3 is CASSKDSFLAQYF. The CDR3 nucleotides read TGTGCCAGCAGCAAAGACAGCTTTCTGGCCCAGTACTTC.

The rearrangement joins TRBV27 to TRBJ1-1, with 9 bases fitting TRBD1. The CDR3 extends over 17 amino acids. Germline lookup yields CDR1 MNHEY and CDR2 SMNVEV (reference sequence). The V and J ends lost 6 bases and 5 bases, in that order; junction bases with no gene match: 16. CDR3 coding DNA: TGTGCCAGCAGAATTGGGGGTGGACAGGGGCTCGGGACTGAAGCTTTCTTT. It specifies CASRIGGGQGLGTEAFF.

This chain links TRBV2 with TRBJ2-3, with TRBD2 matching over 13 bases. CDR3 size: 18 residues. Germline loops: CDR1 SNHLY, CDR2 FYNNEI. Losses at the gene ends were 6 bases for V and 1 base for J; bases not matched to a gene: 10. The CDR3 DNA reads TGTGCCAGCAGCATCGGACTAGCGGGGGCGGGTGGCACAGATACGCAGTATTTT. Amino acid sequence: CASSIGLAGAGGTDTQYF.

The V gene is TRBV7-9, the J gene TRBJ2-3; tentatively, D is TRBD2 (6 bases). The CDR3 extends over 13 amino acids. The germline V and J ends were trimmed by 5 bases and 7 bases, with 13 bases remaining between them. The germline CDR1 and CDR2 sequences are SEHNR and FQNEAQ (reference sequence). CDR3 sequence: CASSETSRHTQYF. CDR3 in DNA: TGTGCCAGCAGCGAAACTAGCCGACATACGCAGTATTTT. The full variable domain, in which reference TRBV7-9 and TRBJ2-3 provide the parts outside the CDR3, is DTGVSQNPRHKITKRGQNVTFRCDPISEHNRLYWYRQTLGQGPEFLTYFQNEAQLEKSRLLSDRFSAERPKGSFSTLEIQRTEQGDSAMYLCASSETSRHTQYFGPGTRLTVL.

The V and J genes are TRBV11-2 and TRBJ1-6; D perhaps matches TRBD1 (5 bases). Germline V gene data show CDR1 as SGHAT and CDR2 as FQNNGV. The V end lost 1 base, the J end lost 13 bases, and 11 bases lay between the germline ends. The CDR3 has 13 amino acids. The CDR3 reads CASSLAASGPLHF. The CDR3 DNA reads as TGTGCCAGCAGCTTAGCAGCCTCAGGGCCCCTCCACTTT.

The V gene is TRBV6-6, the J gene TRBJ1-2, with D maybe TRBD1 (6 bases). Germline V gene data show CDR1 as MNHNY and CDR2 as SVGAGI (reference sequence). This CDR3 is 14 amino acids long. Trimming took 5 bases from V and 5 from J, leaving 15 bases between them. CDR3 DNA sequence: TGTGCCAGCAGTCACCGCAGGGGATTTTATGGCTACACCTTC. This encodes CASSHRRGFYGYTF.